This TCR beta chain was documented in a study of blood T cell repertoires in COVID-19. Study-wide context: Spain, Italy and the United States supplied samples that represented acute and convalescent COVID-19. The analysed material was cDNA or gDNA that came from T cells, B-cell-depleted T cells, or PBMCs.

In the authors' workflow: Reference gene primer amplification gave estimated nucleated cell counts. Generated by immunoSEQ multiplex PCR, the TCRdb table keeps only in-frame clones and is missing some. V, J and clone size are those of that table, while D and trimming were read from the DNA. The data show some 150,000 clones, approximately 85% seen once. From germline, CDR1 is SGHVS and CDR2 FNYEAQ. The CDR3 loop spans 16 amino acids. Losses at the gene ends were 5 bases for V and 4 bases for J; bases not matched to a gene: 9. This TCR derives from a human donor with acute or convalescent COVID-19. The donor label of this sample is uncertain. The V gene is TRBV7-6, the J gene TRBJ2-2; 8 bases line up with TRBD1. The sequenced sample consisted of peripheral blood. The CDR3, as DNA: TGTGCCAGCAGCCGACAGGGGCGGTTTGGCACCGGGGAGCTGTTTTTT. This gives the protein CASSRQGRFGTGELFF.